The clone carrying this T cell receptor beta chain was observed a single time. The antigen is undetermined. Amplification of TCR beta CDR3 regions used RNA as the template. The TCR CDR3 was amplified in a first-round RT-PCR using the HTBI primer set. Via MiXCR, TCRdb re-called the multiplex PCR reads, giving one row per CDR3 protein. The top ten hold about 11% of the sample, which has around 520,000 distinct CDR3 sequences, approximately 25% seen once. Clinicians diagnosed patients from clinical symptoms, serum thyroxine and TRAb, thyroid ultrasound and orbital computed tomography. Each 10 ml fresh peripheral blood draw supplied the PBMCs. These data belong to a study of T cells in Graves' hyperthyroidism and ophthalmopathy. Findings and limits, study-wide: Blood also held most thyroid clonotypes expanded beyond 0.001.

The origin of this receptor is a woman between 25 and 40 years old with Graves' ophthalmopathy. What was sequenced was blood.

CDR3: CASSPSGPKQPQHF. The CDR3 bases are TGTGCCAGCTCACCCTCGGGGCCCAAGCAGCCCCAGCATTTT. The J gene is TRBJ1-5, the V gene TRBV18, with a tentative D call TRBD1 (5 bases). The CDR3 sequence is 14 residues long. V was clipped by 3 bases and J by 7 bases, with 13 bases between them. Germline-derived CDR1 and CDR2 are KGHSH and LQKENI.